These 31 T cell receptor beta chains were sequenced from one sample in a study of blood T cell repertoires in COVID-19. This table comes from immunoSEQ multiplex PCR, and its TCRdb copy is limited to in-frame clones, with some not included. The sample includes 130,000 or so clones, about four fifths of them seen just once. The sequenced sample consisted of PBMCs or T cells enriched from blood (not recorded which). These receptors were obtained from a man aged 45-60 years who had recovered from COVID-19.

The rearrangement uses TRBV14 and TRBJ2-5; maybe TRBD2 (5 bases). CDR1 and CDR2 from the germline V gene are SGHDN and FVKESK. This CDR3 is 13 amino acids long. V gave up 6 bases and J gave up 5 bases, with 13 bases separating them. CDR3 residues: CASRGAAWETQYF. The CDR3, as DNA: TGTGCCAGCAGGGGAGCGGCATGGGAGACCCAGTACTTC.

V usage is TRBV7-2 and J usage is TRBJ2-5, with TRBD1 identical over 8 bases. V lost 5 bases to trimming and J lost 4 bases; unmatched junction nucleotides: 9. The CDR3 consists of 15 residues. CDR1 and CDR2 (germline): SGHTA, FQGNSA. CDR3 amino acids: CASSPRTGRGETQYF. The CDR3 DNA reads TGTGCCAGCAGCCCAAGGACAGGGCGGGGAGAGACCCAGTACTTC.

The chain recombines TRBV2 with TRBJ2-1; TRBD1 aligns across 9 bases. Germline-derived CDR1 and CDR2 are SNHLY and FYNNEI. The ends lost 5 bases at V and 6 bases at J; junction bases unmatched: 5. CDR3 size: 14 residues. In nucleotides, the CDR3 is TGTGCCAGCAGTCAGGGGACAGGGCCCAATGAGCAGTTCTTC. Translation gives CASSQGTGPNEQFF.

This chain connects TRBV11-2 to TRBJ1-2, with D perhaps matching TRBD1 (6 bases). With 3 bases removed from V and 0 bases from J, the gap between germline ends came to 8 bases. Germline V lookup: CDR1 SGHAT, CDR2 FQNNGV. The CDR3 length is 14 residues. CDR3 loop: CASSLTGANYGYTF. Written as DNA, the CDR3 is TGTGCCAGCAGCTTGACAGGAGCTAACTATGGCTACACCTTC. The full variable domain, with the rest looked up from reference TRBV11-2 and TRBJ1-2, is EAGVAQSPRYKIIEKRQSVAFWCNPISGHATLYWYQQILGQGPKLLIQFQNNGVVDDSQLPKDRFSAERLKGVDSTLKIQPAKLEDSAVYLCASSLTGANYGYTFGSGTRLTVV.

This sequence joins TRBV5-6 and TRBJ2-4; the D gene is possibly TRBD2 (6 bases). This CDR3 comprises 16 residues. V lost 0 bases to trimming and J lost 0 bases, with 10 bases between them. Germline V gene data show CDR1 as SGHDT and CDR2 as YYEEEE. The CDR3 protein is CASSLVEGLAKNIQYF. The CDR3 DNA reads as TGTGCCAGCAGCTTGGTGGAGGGATTAGCCAAAAACATTCAGTACTTC.

The J gene is TRBJ1-6, the V gene TRBV5-6; D call uncertain. Germline V gives CDR1 SGHDT, CDR2 YYEEEE. The CDR3 consists of 17 residues. V was pared by 4 bases and J by 8 bases, with 22 bases between. CDR3 DNA sequence: TGTGCCAGCAGCGACCCGACCGGCAGCGGCATATATTCACCCCTCCACTTT. Its translation: CASSDPTGSGIYSPLHF. Together with reference TRBV5-6 and TRBJ1-6, the CDR3 gives the full variable domain: DAGVTQSPTHLIKTRGQQVTLRCSPKSGHDTVSWYQQALGQGPQFIFQYYEEEERQRGNFPDRFSGHQFPNYSSELNVNALLLGDSALYLCASSDPTGSGIYSPLHFGNGTRLTVT.

This chain links TRBV24-1 with TRBJ1-2; 12 nucleotides match TRBD1. V trimming: 3 bases; J trimming: 0 bases; junction bases outside the gene matches: 1. CDR3 length: 16 amino acids. CDR1 KGHDR and CDR2 SFDVKD come from the germline V gene. CDR3 protein: CATSDGTGGSNYGYTF. The CDR3 DNA follows: TGTGCCACCAGTGATGGGACAGGGGGCTCTAACTATGGCTACACCTTC.

This clone was detected a few times. The chain recombines TRBV28 with TRBJ1-5, with a weak D call TRBD1 (5 bases). Trimming removed 8 bases at V and 3 bases at J, with 14 bases between. This CDR3 region has 14 residues. Germline assignment: CDR1 MDHEN and CDR2 SYDVKM. The CDR3 loop is CASGPAGPNQPQHF. CDR3 nucleotides: TGTGCCAGCGGGCCGGCAGGGCCCAATCAGCCCCAGCATTTT.

This sequence joins TRBV2 and TRBJ1-6; D perhaps matches TRBD1 (6 bases). CDR3 length: 15 amino acids. Trimming shortened V by 5 bases and J by 8 bases, and 16 bases separated the two germline ends. Germline CDR1 is SNHLY and CDR2 is FYNNEI. In DNA, the CDR3 is TGTGCCAGCAGTCTACAGGGATCCCAGGATTCACCCCTCCACTTT. This translates into CASSLQGSQDSPLHF.

The V gene is TRBV5-4, the J gene TRBJ2-5; TRBD2 matches at 8 bases. The CDR3 is 15 amino acids. V trimming: 0 bases; J trimming: 2 bases; junction bases outside the gene matches: 3. Germline loops: CDR1 SGHNT, CDR2 YYREEE (reference sequence). Here the CDR3 DNA reads TGTGCCAGCAGCTTGGGGACTAGCAGGCAAGAGACCCAGTACTTC. The encoded protein is CASSLGTSRQETQYF.

The gene calls are TRBV11-2 and TRBJ1-5, with no clear D. CDR3 size: 15 residues. Germline assignment: CDR1 SGHAT and CDR2 FQNNGV. Trimming took off 3 bases at V and 0 bases at J, with 9 bases between the two ends. The chain's CDR3 is CASSFGLYSNQPQHF. The CDR3 bases are TGTGCCAGCAGCTTTGGGCTTTATAGCAATCAGCCCCAGCATTTT.

The chain carries TRBV6-5 and TRBJ2-2; D gene uncertain. The V and J ends lost 0 bases and 3 bases respectively, with 8 bases between them. CDR1 and CDR2 (germline): MNHEY, SVGAGI. The CDR3 is 15 residues long. CDR3 loop: CASSYSSADTGELFF. The CDR3 bases are TGTGCCAGCAGTTACTCGAGTGCGGACACCGGGGAGCTGTTTTTT.

This chain links TRBV9 with TRBJ1-3; D is possibly TRBD1 (5 bases). The ends were cut back, 4 bases at V and 0 bases at J, with 17 bases in the middle. CDR1 is SGDLS, CDR2 YYNGEE, per germline. The CDR3 is 17 amino acids. The CDR3 coding sequence is TGTGCCAGCAGCCCCAGCTCGACAGTCCTCTCTGGAAACACCATATATTTT. Protein: CASSPSSTVLSGNTIYF.

This chain uses TRBV6-5 with TRBJ1-5; D call uncertain. Germline V gives CDR1 MNHEY, CDR2 SVGAGI. With 5 bases removed from V and 3 bases from J, the gap between germline ends came to 11 bases. The CDR3 covers 14 residues. CDR3 DNA: TGTGCCAGCAGTCGGGGAGGGTACAATCAGCCCCAGCATTTT. It is translated as CASSRGGYNQPQHF.

The V gene is TRBV7-3, the J gene TRBJ2-1; possibly TRBD2 for D (5 bases). Trimming removed 5 bases from V and 2 bases from J, with 10 bases in between. Germline V lookup: CDR1 SGHTA, CDR2 FQGTGA. CDR3 length: 14 residues. Here the CDR3 reads CASSPDGAYNEQFF. CDR3 DNA: TGTGCCAGCAGCCCGGACGGGGCCTACAATGAGCAGTTCTTC.

The V gene is TRBV13, the J gene TRBJ2-5, with 8 bases matching TRBD2. This CDR3 has 15 residues. V lost 4 bases, J lost 7 bases, and 11 bases stayed unmatched. Per the germline V gene, CDR1 is PRHDT and CDR2 is FYEKMQ (reference sequence). DNA for the CDR3: TGTGCCAGCAGCTCAGGGACTAGTCTCCGCGTGACCCAGTACTTC. It codes for CASSSGTSLRVTQYF.

The chain has TRBV5-1 and TRBJ2-3, with 10 bases that match TRBD1. Germline CDR1 and CDR2: SGHRS and YFSETQ. V lost 3 bases and J lost 4; bases outside the gene matches: 8. The CDR3 covers 16 residues. CDR3 in amino acids: CASSSGGQGEADTQYF. The CDR3 nucleotides are TGCGCCAGCAGCTCTGGTGGACAGGGGGAAGCAGATACGCAGTATTTT.

This chain uses TRBV14 with TRBJ2-1, with 7 bases identical to TRBD1. This CDR3 has 16 amino acids. V lost 4 bases to trimming and J lost 0 bases; unmatched junction nucleotides: 6. From germline, CDR1 is SGHDN and CDR2 FVKESK. The DNA of the CDR3 is TGTGCCAGCAGCCTCAGACAGGGCAGCTCCTACAATGAGCAGTTCTTC. Translating gives CASSLRQGSSYNEQFF. The full variable domain, with the rest looked up from reference TRBV14 and TRBJ2-1, is EAGVTQFPSHSVIEKGQTVTLRCDPISGHDNLYWYRRVMGKEIKFLLHFVKESKQDESGMPNNRFLAERTGGTYSTLKVQPAELEDSGVYFCASSLRQGSSYNEQFFGPGTRLTVL.

The genes are TRBV7-8 and TRBJ2-2; D call uncertain. Between the trimmed V and J ends, which lost 6 bases and 2 bases, there was a span of 7 bases. The CDR3 spans 13 residues. Germline CDR1 and CDR2: SGHVS and FQNEAQ. The CDR3 sequence: CASSTVNTGELFF. The CDR3 region has the DNA TGTGCCAGCAGTACGGTAAACACCGGGGAGCTGTTTTTT.

The rearrangement links TRBV18 to TRBJ1-2; a possible D gene is TRBD1 (6 bases). Germline CDR1 KGHSH, CDR2 LQKENI. The ends were cut back, 4 bases at V and 1 base at J, with 10 bases in the middle. CDR3 length: 14 amino acids. Here the CDR3 DNA reads TGTGCCAGCTCACGACCGGACAGTAACTATGGCTACACCTTC. It encodes CASSRPDSNYGYTF.

This chain links TRBV6-2 or TRBV6-3 with TRBJ2-2, with 7 bases matching TRBD2. The CDR3 spans 14 residues. Per the germline V gene, CDR1 is MNHEY and CDR2 is SVGEGT. After removal of 0 bases from V and 6 bases from J, the junction contained 1 base not matched to a gene. As DNA, the CDR3 is TGTGCCAGCAGTTACTCGGGGGGGTCCGGGGAGCTGTTTTTT. The encoded protein is CASSYSGGSGELFF.

The chain employs TRBV2 and TRBJ2-2; 9 bases are shared with TRBD1. The CDR3 contains 15 residues. With V trimmed by 6 bases and J by 1 base, 3 bases remained unmatched. Germline assignment: CDR1 SNHLY and CDR2 FYNNEI. CDR3 sequence: CASRGQGGNTGELFF. The CDR3 DNA reads TGTGCCAGCAGGGGACAGGGAGGGAACACCGGGGAGCTGTTTTTT. Full variable domain (remainder filled in from reference TRBV2 and TRBJ2-2): EPEVTQTPSHQVTQMGQEVILRCVPISNHLYFYWYRQILGQKVEFLVSFYNNEISEKSEIFDDQFSVERPDGSNFTLKIRSTKLEDSAMYFCASRGQGGNTGELFFGEGSRLTVL.

J is TRBJ2-7 and V is TRBV5-1, with a tentative D call TRBD1 (6 bases). The CDR3 is made up of 16 amino acids. V dropped 1 base and J dropped 3 bases, with 17 bases sitting between them. Germline values: CDR1 SGHRS, CDR2 YFSETQ. The CDR3 region is CASSLSPGTTNYEQYF. The DNA for the CDR3 is TGCGCCAGCAGCTTGAGTCCGGGGACAACCAACTACGAGCAGTACTTC.

This clone has more than one count but fewer than ten. The genes are TRBV18 and TRBJ2-2; 7 positions agree with TRBD1. The CDR3 covers 15 residues. The V segment lost 0 bases and the J segment 6 bases; nucleotides outside the gene matches: 4. Germline V lookup: CDR1 KGHSH, CDR2 LQKENI. CDR3 sequence: CASSPPTTGAGELFF. The CDR3 DNA sequence: TGTGCCAGCTCACCACCGACAACAGGGGCCGGGGAGCTGTTTTTT.

The rearrangement uses TRBV19 and TRBJ1-6, with D perhaps matching TRBD1 (6 bases). Germline values: CDR1 LNHDA, CDR2 SQIVND (reference sequence). The V end was cut by 4 bases, the J end by 1 base, with 11 bases between. The CDR3 is 16 amino acids. In nucleotides, the CDR3 is TGTGCCAGTAGTACAGAGGACAGTTCCTATAATTCACCCCTCCACTTT. Encoded protein: CASSTEDSSYNSPLHF. Using reference TRBV19 and TRBJ1-6 for the parts outside the CDR3, the full variable domain is DGGITQSPKYLFRKEGQNVTLSCEQNLNHDAMYWYRQDPGQGLRLIYYSQIVNDFQKGDIAEGYSVSREKKESFPLTVTSAQKNPTAFYLCASSTEDSSYNSPLHFGNGTRLTVT.

Here the CDR3 reads CASSLASEAGTDTQYF. The DNA for the CDR3 is TGTGCCAGCAGCTTGGCTAGCGAGGCGGGCACAGATACGCAGTATTTT. The chain joins TRBV5-4 to TRBJ2-3, with D possibly matching TRBD2 (6 bases). Trimming took 0 bases from V and 1 from J, leaving 12 bases between them. Germline CDR1 SGHNT, CDR2 YYREEE (reference sequence). The CDR3 spans 16 residues.

The chain uses TRBV10-3 and TRBJ1-1; TRBD1 agrees at 10 bases. The length of the CDR3 is 13 residues. Germline V gene lookup returns CDR1 ENHRY and CDR2 SYGVKD. Trimming at V came to 8 bases and at J to 1 base, leaving 1 base not matched to a gene. CDR3 loop: CAIRQGANTEAFF. In nucleotides, the CDR3 is TGTGCCATCCGACAGGGGGCGAACACTGAAGCTTTCTTT.

V gene TRBV13 combines with J gene TRBJ1-6; no reliable D call. Germline lookup yields CDR1 PRHDT and CDR2 FYEKMQ (reference sequence). The CDR3 has 13 amino acids. Trimming left V 2 bases short and J 16 bases short, with 15 bases between. In nucleotides, the CDR3 is TGTGCCAGCAGCTTAACCGGGGTTCCGACTCTCCACTTT. It codes for CASSLTGVPTLHF.

The chain links TRBV19 to TRBJ1-1; D uncertain. With 6 bases removed from V and 1 base from J, the gap between germline ends came to 12 bases. Germline CDR1 reads LNHDA; CDR2 reads SQIVND (reference sequence). CDR3 length: 14 amino acids. CDR3: CASSVAKQNTEAFF. In DNA, the CDR3 is TGTGCCAGTAGCGTGGCCAAACAGAACACTGAAGCTTTCTTT.

The V gene is TRBV25-1, the J gene TRBJ1-3; a possible D gene is TRBD1 (5 bases). The V end was cut by 5 bases, the J end by 4 bases, with 12 bases between. Germline V gene sequence: CDR1 MGHDK, CDR2 SYGVNS. The CDR3 length is 14 residues. CDR3 nucleotide sequence: TGTGCCAGCAGTTACACGGGGGGAGGAAACACCATATATTTT. This codes for CASSYTGGGNTIYF.

This sequence joins TRBV19 and TRBJ1-1; D remains ambiguous. The CDR3 covers 14 residues. Per the germline V gene, CDR1 is LNHDA and CDR2 is SQIVND (reference sequence). V shed 3 bases and J shed 4 bases, with 12 bases lying between them. This CDR3 reads CASSMSGGITEAFF. CDR3 nucleotides: TGTGCCAGTAGTATGAGCGGAGGGATCACTGAAGCTTTCTTT.